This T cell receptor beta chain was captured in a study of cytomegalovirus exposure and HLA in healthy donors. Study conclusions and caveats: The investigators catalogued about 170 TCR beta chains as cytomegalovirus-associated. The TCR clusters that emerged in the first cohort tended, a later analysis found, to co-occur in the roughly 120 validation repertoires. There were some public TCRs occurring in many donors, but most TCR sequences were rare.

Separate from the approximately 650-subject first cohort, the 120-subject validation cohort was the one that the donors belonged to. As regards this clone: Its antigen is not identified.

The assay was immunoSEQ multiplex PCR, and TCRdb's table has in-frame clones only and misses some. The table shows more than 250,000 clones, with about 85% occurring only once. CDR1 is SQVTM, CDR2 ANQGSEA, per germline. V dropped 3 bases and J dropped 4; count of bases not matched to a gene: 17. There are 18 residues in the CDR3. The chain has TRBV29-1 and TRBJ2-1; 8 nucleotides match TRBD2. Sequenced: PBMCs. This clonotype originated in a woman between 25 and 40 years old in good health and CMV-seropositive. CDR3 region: CSVDPPTGYSGGYNEQFF. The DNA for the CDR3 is TGCAGCGTTGACCCGCCCACAGGGTACAGCGGGGGTTACAATGAGCAGTTCTTC.